Each of the 9 T cell receptor beta chains below was sequenced from the same sample in a study of T-cell memory formation after mild COVID-19. TCRdb fed the 5' RACE reads into MiXCR, producing one record per CDR3 protein. This sample has around 82,000 distinct CDR3 sequences, with about 13% found just once. Sequencing input: PBMCs or a T cell subset sorted from them (not recorded which). The receptors were sampled from a man between 18 and 29 years old who had mild COVID-19 (a few samples of this study predate the infection). Cell type and time point are not known.

This clonotype was seen a few times. The rearrangement uses TRBV7-2 and TRBJ2-1, with D possibly being TRBD1 (6 bases). Germline V gives CDR1 SGHTA, CDR2 FQGNSA. V lost 5 bases and J lost 5, with 16 bases in between. The CDR3 has 15 residues. CDR3 sequence (DNA): TGTGCCAGCAGCGATCCGCCTCGGACAGACAATGAGCAGTTCTTC. Translation gives CASSDPPRTDNEQFF.

This sequence joins TRBV19 and TRBJ2-5; D is perhaps TRBD2 (6 bases). The CDR3 contains 13 residues. V was shortened by 1 base and J by 5 bases, with 8 bases between the two germline ends. CDR1 and CDR2 (germline): LNHDA, SQIVND (reference sequence). CDR3 residues: CASSIVAGETQYF. The CDR3 coding sequence is TGTGCCAGTAGTATAGTTGCGGGGGAGACCCAGTACTTC.

This clonotype was detected only a few times. The chain has TRBV5-1 and TRBJ2-7; 10 bases are a match to TRBD1. Germline V lookup: CDR1 SGHRS, CDR2 YFSETQ. The junction had 3 bases not matched to a gene; V was cut back by 4 bases and J by 2 bases. This CDR3 is built from 14 residues. This CDR3 is CASSPGTGAYEQYV. The CDR3 bases are TGCGCCAGCAGCCCCGGGACAGGGGCCTACGAGCAGTACGTC.

The chain links TRBV24-1 to TRBJ1-4, with D perhaps matching TRBD1 (6 bases). The V gene's germline CDR1 is KGHDR and CDR2 SFDVKD. Trimming stripped 2 bases from V and 7 bases from J, with 13 bases between. CDR3 size: 15 residues. Here the CDR3 DNA reads TGTGCCACCAGTGATTCCGGTGGGGGGGCTGAAAAACTGTTTTTT. This gives the protein CATSDSGGGAEKLFF.

This rearrangement joins TRBV6-2 or TRBV6-3 to TRBJ1-2; D gene unclear. The CDR3 is 13 amino acids. V lost 6 bases, J lost 4 bases, and 12 bases lay in between. The germline V gene has CDR1 MNHEY and CDR2 SVGEGT. This chain's CDR3 is CASRDGWIYGYTF. DNA for the CDR3: TGTGCCAGCAGAGACGGCTGGATCTATGGCTACACCTTC.

This clonotype was counted between two and nine times. V gene TRBV4-3 combines with J gene TRBJ2-7, with no clear D. The CDR3 loop spans 13 amino acids. The germline gives CDR1 LGHNA, CDR2 YSLEER. Trimming took off 1 base at V and 2 bases at J, with 6 bases between the two ends. The CDR3 sequence is CASSQGPAYEQYF. The CDR3 nucleotides read TGCGCCAGCAGCCAAGGACCGGCCTACGAGCAGTACTTC.

This chain links TRBV29-1 with TRBJ2-1; maybe TRBD2 (5 bases). V lost 8 bases, J lost 7 bases, and 12 bases lay in between. CDR1 is SQVTM, CDR2 ANQGSEA, per germline. The CDR3 contains 11 residues. The CDR3 loop is CSSGGLNEQFF. CDR3 sequence (DNA): TGCAGCTCCGGAGGTTTAAATGAGCAGTTCTTC.

V usage is TRBV4-1 and J usage is TRBJ1-5; the D is unclear. Trimming removed 4 bases from V and 6 bases from J, with 19 bases in between. Germline loops: CDR1 MGHRA, CDR2 YSYEKL. This CDR3 is built from 16 residues. The CDR3 nucleotides are TGCGCCAGCAGCCCAGAGGGTGTGGGATCGGTTCAGCCCCAGCATTTT. Amino acids: CASSPEGVGSVQPQHF.

This clonotype was seen at least ten times. The chain links TRBV11-2 to TRBJ2-2; D is ambiguous. This CDR3 region has 13 residues. In germline, CDR1 is SGHAT, CDR2 FQNNGV. The V gene lost 5 bases and the J gene lost 3 bases, with 7 bases spanning the gap. For the CDR3, the DNA is TGTGCCAGCAGCGGTTTGTACACCGGGGAGCTGTTTTTT. This codes for CASSGLYTGELFF.